Listed below are T cell receptor beta chains from one sample, sequenced in a study of persistence of HIV-infected CD4 T cells. The table came from immunoSEQ multiplex PCR; TCRdb's copy has only in-frame clones and leaves some out. The top ten hold about 3% of the sample, which has 50,000 or so clones, around 72% seen once. No cognate antigen is known for these TCRs. This specimen was CD4+ T cells sorted from PBMCs after approximately 18-hour stimulation, taken from a patient who received antiretroviral therapy. The receptors come from an adult man with HIV who was CMV-seropositive. CDR3s include the opening cysteine and the closing phenylalanine or tryptophan. A D gene is named only where the DNA matches it firmly. A row's size may be missing; if present it is once, few, many or a size class.

J: TRBJ2-2
size: -
length: 16
V: TRBV14
D: -
CDR3: CASSQRLDANTGELFF
DNA: TGTGCCAGCAGCCAGCGACTGGACGCGAACACCGGGGAGCTGTTTTTT

J: TRBJ1-1
size: -
length: 17
V: TRBV14
D: -
CDR3: CASSQVSRRYMNTEAFF
DNA: TGTGCCAGCAGCCAAGTATCCCGACGGTATATGAACACTGAAGCTTTCTTT

J: TRBJ2-2
size: once
length: 15
V: TRBV10-3
D: -
CDR3: CATLLATTNTGELFF
DNA: TGTGCCACCCTCTTGGCTACAACAAACACCGGGGAGCTGTTTTTT

J: TRBJ2-7
size: -
length: 15
V: TRBV28
D: TRBD1
CDR3: CASSFRDRFLYEQYF
DNA: TGTGCCAGCAGTTTCCGGGACAGGTTTCTCTACGAGCAGTACTTC

J: TRBJ1-5
size: -
length: 15
V: TRBV9
D: -
CDR3: CASSVGSAGNQPQHF
DNA: TGTGCCAGCAGCGTAGGGTCTGCGGGCAATCAGCCCCAGCATTTT

J: TRBJ1-4
size: -
length: 14
V: TRBV10-3
D: -
CDR3: CAISAGTSNEKLFF
DNA: TGTGCCATCAGTGCAGGGACAAGTAATGAAAAACTGTTTTTT

J: TRBJ1-4
size: -
length: 16
V: TRBV18
D: -
CDR3: CASSPIAVGGNEKLFF
DNA: TGTGCCAGCTCACCGATCGCCGTTGGCGGTAATGAAAAACTGTTTTTT

J: TRBJ1-4
size: -
length: 13
V: TRBV29-1
D: -
CDR3: CSIWGTNNEKLFF
DNA: TGCAGCATTTGGGGGACCAATAATGAAAAACTGTTTTTT

J: TRBJ1-5
size: -
length: 13
V: TRBV3-1/TRBV3-2
D: -
CDR3: CASSRLNEGPQHF
DNA: TGTGCCAGCAGCCGCCTCAACGAGGGGCCCCAGCATTTT

J: TRBJ2-3
size: -
length: 15
V: TRBV5-1
D: -
CDR3: CASSVGDLRTDTQYF
DNA: TGCGCCAGCAGCGTGGGGGACTTACGCACAGATACGCAGTATTTT

J: TRBJ1-2
size: -
length: 14
V: TRBV5-1
D: TRBD1
CDR3: CASSLDRANYGYTF
DNA: TGCGCCAGCAGCCTCGACAGGGCTAACTATGGCTACACCTTC

J: TRBJ2-5
size: -
length: 14
V: TRBV5-1
D: -
CDR3: CASSLGGGQETQYF
DNA: TGCGCCAGCAGCCTGGGAGGGGGCCAAGAGACCCAGTACTTC

J: TRBJ2-6
size: -
length: 13
V: TRBV3-1/TRBV3-2
D: -
CDR3: CASSNSGANVLTF
DNA: TGTGCCAGCTCTAACTCTGGGGCCAACGTCCTGACTTTC

J: TRBJ1-5
size: -
length: 14
V: TRBV7-2
D: -
CDR3: CASSPGGVGQPQHF
DNA: TGTGCCAGCAGCCCCGGGGGAGTCGGTCAGCCCCAGCATTTT

J: TRBJ1-2
size: -
length: 14
V: TRBV6-2/TRBV6-3
D: -
CDR3: CASSPWHQNYGYTF
DNA: TGTGCCAGCAGCCCCTGGCATCAGAACTATGGCTACACCTTC

J: TRBJ1-5
size: -
length: 14
V: TRBV30
D: TRBD1
CDR3: CASSGQGDNQPQHF
DNA: TGTGCCTCAAGCGGACAGGGCGACAATCAGCCCCAGCATTTT

J: TRBJ1-5
size: -
length: 15
V: TRBV4-2
D: -
CDR3: CASSQEDGGGQPQHF
DNA: TGTGCCAGCAGCCAAGAGGACGGGGGCGGGCAGCCCCAGCATTTT

J: TRBJ2-1
size: -
length: 16
V: TRBV7-9
D: TRBD2
CDR3: CASSARTSGRGDEQFF
DNA: TGTGCCAGCAGCGCTCGGACTAGCGGGAGGGGCGATGAGCAGTTCTTC

J: TRBJ2-7
size: -
length: 15
V: TRBV13
D: -
CDR3: CASSSQPGTASEQYF
DNA: TGTGCCAGCAGCTCTCAACCTGGGACGGCTTCCGAGCAGTACTTC

J: TRBJ1-2
size: -
length: 16
V: TRBV27
D: -
CDR3: CASSSELAATIYGYTF
DNA: TGTGCCAGCAGTTCAGAACTGGCAGCCACAATCTATGGCTACACCTTC

J: TRBJ2-5
size: -
length: 13
V: TRBV7-6
D: -
CDR3: CASSRGSGETQYF
DNA: TGTGCCAGCAGCCGAGGGAGTGGGGAGACCCAGTACTTC

J: TRBJ1-4
size: few
length: 15
V: TRBV25-1
D: TRBD1
CDR3: CASSDPTGLGEKLFF
DNA: TGTGCCAGCAGTGACCCGACAGGGCTGGGTGAAAAACTGTTTTTT

J: TRBJ2-7
size: -
length: 14
V: TRBV15
D: -
CDR3: CATSRGGQSYEQYF
DNA: TGTGCCACCAGCAGAGGGGGGCAGTCCTACGAGCAGTACTTC

J: TRBJ1-5
size: few
length: 18
V: TRBV2
D: -
CDR3: CASSTPPFAVSSNQPQHF
DNA: TGTGCCAGCAGTACTCCCCCTTTCGCAGTTAGTAGCAATCAGCCCCAGCATTTT

J: TRBJ2-5
size: -
length: 14
V: TRBV6-1
D: -
CDR3: CASSDAWGRETQYF
DNA: TGTGCCAGCAGTGATGCTTGGGGTAGAGAGACCCAGTACTTC

J: TRBJ1-2
size: -
length: 15
V: TRBV25-1
D: TRBD1
CDR3: CASSVSGQLNYGYTF
DNA: TGTGCCAGCAGTGTATCGGGACAGCTAAACTATGGCTACACCTTC

J: TRBJ2-3
size: many
length: 17
V: TRBV30
D: -
CDR3: CAWSVSSDSASTDTQYF
DNA: TGTGCCTGGAGTGTGTCTTCGGACAGTGCTAGCACAGATACGCAGTATTTT

J: TRBJ1-2
size: -
length: 12
V: TRBV29-1
D: -
CDR3: CSVEWTDAGYTF
DNA: TGCAGCGTTGAATGGACAGACGCTGGCTACACCTTC

J: TRBJ1-4
size: medium-sized
length: 14
V: TRBV18
D: -
CDR3: CASSPPSAKEKLFF
DNA: TGTGCCAGCTCACCACCTTCGGCAAAGGAAAAACTGTTTTTT

J: TRBJ1-2
size: few
length: 10
V: TRBV20-1
D: -
CDR3: CSATGYGYTF
DNA: TGCAGTGCTACAGGATATGGCTACACCTTC

J: TRBJ1-1
size: few
length: 14
V: TRBV10-3
D: -
CDR3: CAISDPVRDTEAFF
DNA: TGTGCCATCAGTGACCCGGTGAGGGATACTGAAGCTTTCTTT

J: TRBJ2-6
size: few
length: 17
V: TRBV19
D: -
CDR3: CASSSGTPSSGANVLTF
DNA: TGTGCCAGTAGTTCAGGGACACCCAGCTCTGGGGCCAACGTCCTGACTTTC

J: TRBJ2-1
size: -
length: 15
V: TRBV6-5
D: TRBD1
CDR3: CASTSKGAQYNEQFF
DNA: TGTGCCAGCACAAGCAAGGGGGCGCAGTACAATGAGCAGTTCTTC

J: TRBJ2-2
size: -
length: 14
V: TRBV25-1
D: -
CDR3: CASSRKGDTGELFF
DNA: TGTGCCAGCAGTAGGAAGGGGGACACCGGGGAGCTGTTTTTT

J: TRBJ2-3
size: few
length: 12
V: TRBV7-2
D: -
CDR3: CASSSGYGTQYF
DNA: TGTGCCAGCAGTTCCGGGTACGGTACGCAGTATTTT

J: TRBJ2-7
size: medium-sized
length: 14
V: TRBV27
D: TRBD2
CDR3: CASSFREGGYEQYF
DNA: TGTGCCAGCAGTTTCAGGGAGGGAGGGTACGAGCAGTACTTC

J: TRBJ1-2
size: few
length: 12
V: TRBV15
D: -
CDR3: CATSREGYGYTF
DNA: TGTGCCACCAGCAGAGAGGGCTATGGCTACACCTTC

J: TRBJ1-5
size: -
length: 13
V: TRBV4-2
D: -
CDR3: CASSQDNGQPQHF
DNA: TGTGCCAGCAGCCAAGATAACGGTCAGCCCCAGCATTTT

J: TRBJ1-1
size: -
length: 15
V: TRBV4-3
D: TRBD1
CDR3: CASSQVQGAQSEAFF
DNA: TGCGCCAGCAGCCAAGTCCAGGGGGCGCAGTCTGAAGCTTTCTTT

J: TRBJ2-1
size: -
length: 14
V: TRBV20-1
D: -
CDR3: CSASSQNLYNEQFF
DNA: TGCAGTGCTAGTAGTCAGAACCTTTACAATGAGCAGTTCTTC